Following are 28 T cell receptor beta chains from one sample sequenced in a study of CD4 T cell repertoires in COVID-19. These memory T cells were uncultured and sequenced directly after ex vivo isolation. Measured with immunoSEQ multiplex PCR; TCRdb has only the in-frame clones, and not every one. The sample has around 25,000 clones, about 93% seen once; the top ten hold approximately 0.7%. Sample: circulating follicular helper CD4+ T cells (cTfh) from blood, taken before the COVID-19 pandemic. The source is a human donor who had COVID-19.

V gene TRBV29-1 combines with J gene TRBJ2-5; D is possibly TRBD2 (6 bases). Germline-derived CDR1 and CDR2 are SQVTM and ANQGSEA. The V end was cut by 3 bases, the J end by 1 base, with 12 bases between. This CDR3 is built from 14 residues. CDR3 amino acids: CSVEMDGSQETQYF. For the CDR3, the DNA is TGCAGCGTTGAGATGGACGGGAGCCAAGAGACCCAGTACTTC.

The genes are TRBV11-2 and TRBJ2-2; 7 positions agree with TRBD2. Trimming removed 6 bases from V and 1 base from J; junction bases left unmatched: 5. CDR3 length equals 15 residues. Germline V lookup: CDR1 SGHAT, CDR2 FQNNGV. CDR3: CASRYASGNTGELFF. The CDR3, as DNA: TGTGCCAGCAGATACGCTAGCGGGAACACCGGGGAGCTGTTTTTT.

The chain combines TRBV18 with TRBJ2-4, with a possible D match to TRBD1 (6 bases). Germline V gene sequence: CDR1 KGHSH, CDR2 LQKENI. V gave up 3 bases and J gave up 0 bases, with 15 bases separating them. The CDR3 consists of 17 residues. CDR3 DNA: TGTGCCAGCTCACCCAACAGCAGGGGTCTAGCCAAAAACATTCAGTACTTC. It codes for CASSPNSRGLAKNIQYF.

The chain uses TRBV5-8 and TRBJ2-1; weak D call: TRBD1 (5 bases). Deletions cut 3 bases from V and 0 bases from J, with 10 bases between. This CDR3 spans 15 amino acids. Germline V gene sequence: CDR1 SGHTS, CDR2 YDEGEE. In nucleotides, the CDR3 is TGTGCCAGCAGCTACAGACAGACCTCCTACAATGAGCAGTTCTTC. Amino acid sequence: CASSYRQTSYNEQFF.

The chain joins TRBV5-1 to TRBJ2-5, with a possible D match to TRBD2 (6 bases). Germline V gene sequence: CDR1 SGHRS, CDR2 YFSETQ. V was cut by 3 bases and J by 5 bases, with 11 bases left in between. The CDR3 loop spans 13 amino acids. The CDR3 region is CASSSNRGETQYF. For the CDR3, the DNA is TGCGCCAGCAGCTCCAACCGGGGGGAGACCCAGTACTTC.

The chain joins TRBV5-1 to TRBJ2-7, with TRBD2 as a possible D gene (5 bases). This CDR3 has 14 residues. Trimming shortened V by 0 bases and J by 7 bases, and 14 bases separated the two germline ends. Germline assignment: CDR1 SGHRS and CDR2 YFSETQ. CDR3 coding DNA: TGCGCCAGCAGCTTGGTGCCGGGAACGAAAGAGCAGTACTTC. Encoded protein: CASSLVPGTKEQYF.

V gene TRBV2 combines with J gene TRBJ2-5, with TRBD1 matching over 7 bases. The CDR3 covers 12 residues. Unmatched junction bases numbered 3, after V lost 6 bases and J lost 5 bases. The V gene's germline CDR1 is SNHLY and CDR2 FYNNEI. Here the CDR3 DNA reads TGTGCCAGCAGACAACAGGGGGAGACCCAGTACTTC. This encodes CASRQQGETQYF.

A note on this clone: The junction shows a germline mismatch at one end, possibly a read error. The V and J genes are TRBV14 and TRBJ1-1, with no clear D. The CDR3 covers 13 residues. CDR1 SGHDN and CDR2 FVKESK come from the germline V gene. The CDR3 is CASSKDSYTEAFF. DNA of the CDR3: TGTGCCAGCAGCAAAGACTCTTACACTGAAGCTTTCTTT.

The chain recombines TRBV19 with TRBJ2-3; D gene ambiguous. There are 11 residues in the CDR3. Germline CDR1 and CDR2: LNHDA and SQIVND (reference sequence). V lost 7 bases, J lost 6 bases, and 8 bases lay in between. CDR3 DNA: TGTGCCAGTACGAGCCGGGATACGCAGTATTTT. It is translated as CASTSRDTQYF. Supplemented by reference TRBV19 and TRBJ2-3, the full variable domain reads DGGITQSPKYLFRKEGQNVTLSCEQNLNHDAMYWYRQDPGQGLRLIYYSQIVNDFQKGDIAEGYSVSREKKESFPLTVTSAQKNPTAFYLCASTSRDTQYFGPGTRLTVL.

The V and J genes are TRBV5-1 and TRBJ2-1; a possible D gene is TRBD2 (5 bases). This CDR3 spans 18 amino acids. With 0 bases removed from V and 9 bases from J, the gap between germline ends came to 25 bases. Germline assignment: CDR1 SGHRS and CDR2 YFSETQ. The DNA for the CDR3 is TGCGCCAGCAGCTTGGAGAAAGGAACGAGGGAGTCCCGGGGTGAGCAGTTCTTC. Translating it yields CASSLEKGTRESRGEQFF. The whole variable domain, remainder taken from reference TRBV5-1 and TRBJ2-1, is KAGVTQTPRYLIKTRGQQVTLSCSPISGHRSVSWYQQTPGQGLQFLFEYFSETQRNKGNFPGRFSGRQFSNSRSEMNVSTLELGDSALYLCASSLEKGTRESRGEQFFGPGTRLTVL.

V usage is TRBV2 and J usage is TRBJ2-3; 14 nucleotides match TRBD2. The CDR3 extends over 18 amino acids. CDR1 and CDR2 from the germline V gene are SNHLY and FYNNEI. After removal of 5 bases from V and 6 bases from J, the junction contained 13 bases not matched to a gene. The CDR3 region is CASSLTSGRGSALDTQYF. CDR3 in DNA: TGTGCCAGCAGTCTGACTAGCGGGAGGGGAAGCGCATTGGATACGCAGTATTTT.

The chain couples TRBV2 to TRBJ2-5, with D possibly being TRBD2 (6 bases). Trimming took off 6 bases at V and 5 bases at J, with 19 bases between the two ends. The CDR3 has 15 residues. CDR1 SNHLY and CDR2 FYNNEI come from the germline V gene. CDR3 loop: CASRQPLAAGETQYF. Here the CDR3 DNA reads TGTGCCAGCAGGCAGCCGTTAGCGGCCGGGGAGACCCAGTACTTC.

Only one count was recorded for this clone. The chain couples TRBV5-5 to TRBJ1-5; D is uncertain. V lost 0 bases to trimming and J lost 6 bases, with 19 bases between them. The CDR3 has 17 residues. Germline assignment: CDR1 SGHKS and CDR2 YYEKEE (reference sequence). CDR3 sequence reads: CASSLGGGVRGIQPQHF. CDR3 DNA: TGTGCCAGCAGCTTGGGGGGTGGTGTTCGGGGAATTCAGCCCCAGCATTTT.

The rearrangement uses TRBV7-2 and TRBJ1-2; a weak D match, TRBD1 (5 bases). In germline, CDR1 is SGHTA, CDR2 FQGNSA. The CDR3 runs 13 residues. Trimming removed 0 bases from V and 6 bases from J, with 8 bases in between. CDR3 amino acids: CASSLAGRDGYTF. The CDR3 bases are TGTGCCAGCAGCTTAGCGGGGCGAGATGGCTACACCTTC.

The gene calls are TRBV2 and TRBJ2-1; no definite D call. Trimming took off 7 bases at V and 9 bases at J, with 19 bases between the two ends. Germline CDR1 and CDR2: SNHLY and FYNNEI. The CDR3 covers 14 residues. The CDR3 loop is CASTRVERFGEQFF. The CDR3, as DNA: TGTGCCAGCACCCGAGTGGAGCGTTTTGGTGAGCAGTTCTTC.

This clone was seen a handful of times. This chain links TRBV28 with TRBJ2-7; 9 bases line up with TRBD1. Germline CDR1 and CDR2: MDHEN and SYDVKM. The CDR3 extends over 15 amino acids. The V segment lost 8 bases and the J segment 3 bases; nucleotides outside the gene matches: 11. The CDR3 region has the DNA TGTGCCAGCCCCCCGGGGACAGGGAGGATCTACGAGCAGTACTTC. Translating gives CASPPGTGRIYEQYF.

V usage is TRBV5-4 and J usage is TRBJ2-3; 11 bases are shared with TRBD1. With 4 bases clipped from V and 8 bases from J, the junction kept 9 bases outside the gene matches. Germline V lookup: CDR1 SGHNT, CDR2 YYREEE (reference sequence). The CDR3 sequence is 15 residues long. For the CDR3, the DNA is TGTGCCAGCAGCCACCGGGACAGGGGGGAGGTTACGCAGTATTTT. Translating gives CASSHRDRGEVTQYF.

The rearrangement uses TRBV10-3 and TRBJ1-2; TRBD1 agrees at 8 bases. The CDR3 has 17 amino acids. With V trimmed by 4 bases and J by 4 bases, 14 bases remained unmatched. Per the germline V gene, CDR1 is ENHRY and CDR2 is SYGVKD. Written as DNA, the CDR3 is TGTGCCATCAGTGCTGTACCGGACTCTGACAGGGGCTATGGCTACACCTTC. Protein sequence: CAISAVPDSDRGYGYTF.

The chain joins TRBV4-2 to TRBJ1-4, with no clear D. CDR3 length: 14 residues. Germline loops: CDR1 LGHNA, CDR2 YNFKEQ. V was cut by 1 base and J by 7 bases, with 10 bases left in between. CDR3 in amino acids: CASSQVGEGEKLFF. The CDR3 bases are TGTGCCAGCAGCCAAGTTGGGGAGGGTGAAAAACTGTTTTTT.

The CDR3 is CASSMGQGAREQYF. CDR3 bases: TGTGCCAGTAGTATGGGACAGGGGGCGCGGGAGCAGTACTTC. The chain carries TRBV19 and TRBJ2-7; 12 bases line up with TRBD1. The germline CDR1 and CDR2 sequences are LNHDA and SQIVND (reference sequence). Losses at the gene ends were 3 bases for V and 7 bases for J; bases not matched to a gene: 4. This CDR3 is built from 14 residues.

The rearrangement uses TRBV5-1 and TRBJ2-7; TRBD1 aligns across 7 bases. Trimming at V came to 3 bases and at J to 7 bases, leaving 13 bases not matched to a gene. Germline CDR1 SGHRS, CDR2 YFSETQ. The CDR3 has 15 residues. The CDR3 is CASSYPGQASREQYF. The DNA for the CDR3 is TGCGCCAGCAGCTACCCCGGACAGGCTTCGAGGGAGCAGTACTTC.

This clone was counted once. The chain combines TRBV4-1 with TRBJ2-3; 13 bases are shared with TRBD2. V shed 0 bases and J 9 bases; nucleotides not matched to a gene: 6. The CDR3 has 16 residues. Looked up from germline, CDR1 is MGHRA and CDR2 is YSYEKL. The CDR3 DNA is TGCGCCAGCAGCCAAGACCGGACTAGCGGGAGTCGAACGCAGTATTTT. Its translation is CASSQDRTSGSRTQYF.

This clone was counted a single time. This chain joins TRBV6-4 and TRBJ2-7; no clear D. Germline loops: CDR1 MRHNA, CDR2 SNTAGT. This CDR3 is built from 16 residues. V shed 0 bases and J shed 0 bases, with 12 bases lying between them. The CDR3 nucleotides are TGTGCCAGCAGTGACTCGAGTGGTCGGAGCTCCTACGAGCAGTACTTC. Translated: CASSDSSGRSSYEQYF.

This clone was detected once. The chain recombines TRBV5-4 with TRBJ1-1, with TRBD1 identical over 9 bases. This CDR3 is built from 13 residues. Germline CDR1 is SGHNT and CDR2 is YYREEE (reference sequence). Unmatched junction bases numbered 0, after V lost 5 bases and J lost 1 base. As DNA, the CDR3 is TGTGCCAGCAGGGACAGGGGGAACACTGAAGCTTTCTTT. Translated: CASRDRGNTEAFF. The variable domain in full, completed from reference TRBV5-4 and TRBJ1-1, reads ETGVTQSPTHLIKTRGQQVTLRCSSQSGHNTVSWYQQALGQGPQFIFQYYREEENGRGNFPPRFSGLQFPNYSSELNVNALELDDSALYLCASRDRGNTEAFFGQGTRLTVV.

J is TRBJ2-3 and V is TRBV5-1; 16 bases match TRBD2. The CDR3 consists of 17 residues. V lost 7 bases, J lost 1 base, and 6 bases stayed unmatched. The germline V gene has CDR1 SGHRS and CDR2 YFSETQ. The CDR3 sequence is CASGGLAGGIGTDTQYF. For the CDR3, the DNA is TGCGCCAGCGGGGGACTAGCGGGGGGGATTGGCACAGATACGCAGTATTTT.

The chain uses TRBV19 and TRBJ2-7; D might be TRBD2 (6 bases). This CDR3 is built from 12 residues. V lost 6 bases and J lost 7, with 13 bases in between. Germline-derived CDR1 and CDR2 are LNHDA and SQIVND (reference sequence). CDR3 nucleotide sequence: TGTGCCAGTAGCGGGGGAGGAAGGGAGCAGTACTTC. Protein sequence: CASSGGGREQYF.

The sample holds a few counts of this clone. The V call is TRBV2, the J call TRBJ1-4; 7 nucleotides agree with TRBD1. V lost 4 bases and J lost 4; bases outside the gene matches: 3. The germline V gene has CDR1 SNHLY and CDR2 FYNNEI. The CDR3 has 14 residues. The DNA for the CDR3 is TGTGCCAGCAGTGTCGGGACAGTTAATGAAAAACTGTTTTTT. It codes for CASSVGTVNEKLFF.

V and J are TRBV6-7 and TRBJ1-5; no definite D call. TRBV6-7 counts as an open reading frame of uncertain function. The CDR3 length is 16 residues. Trimming removed 2 bases at V and 2 bases at J, with 13 bases between. This chain's CDR3 is CASSYPRLQGNQPQHF. CDR3 coding DNA: TGTGCCAGCAGTTACCCCAGGCTTCAGGGCAATCAGCCCCAGCATTTT.